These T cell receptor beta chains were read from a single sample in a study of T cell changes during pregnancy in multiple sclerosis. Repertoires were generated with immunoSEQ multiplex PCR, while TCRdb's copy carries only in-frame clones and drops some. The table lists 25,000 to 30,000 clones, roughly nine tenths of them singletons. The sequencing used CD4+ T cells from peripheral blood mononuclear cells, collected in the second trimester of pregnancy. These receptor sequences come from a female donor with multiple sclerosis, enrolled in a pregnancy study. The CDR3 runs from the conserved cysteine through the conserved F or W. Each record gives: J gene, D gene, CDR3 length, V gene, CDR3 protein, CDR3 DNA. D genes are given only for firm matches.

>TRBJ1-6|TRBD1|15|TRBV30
CAWSVRGQMGSPLHF
TGTGCCTGGAGTGTACGGGGACAGATGGGTTCACCCCTCCACTTT
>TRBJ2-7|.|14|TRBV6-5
CASSYGRFSYEQYF
TGTGCCAGCAGTTACGGCAGGTTCTCCTACGAGCAGTACTTC
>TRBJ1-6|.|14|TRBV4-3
CASSQDVRDSPLHF
TGCGCCAGCAGCCAAGACGTGAGGGATTCACCCCTCCACTTT
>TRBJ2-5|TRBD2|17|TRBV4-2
CASSPSGGGGDQETQYF
TGTGCCAGCAGCCCGAGTGGGGGCGGGGGGGATCAAGAGACCCAGTACTTC
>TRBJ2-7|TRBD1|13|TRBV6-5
CASSRDREYEQYF
TGTGCCAGCAGCCGGGACAGGGAATACGAGCAGTACTTC
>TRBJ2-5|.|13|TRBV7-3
CASSLRRGETQYF
TGTGCCAGCAGCTTACGTAGAGGGGAGACCCAGTACTTC
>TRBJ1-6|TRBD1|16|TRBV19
CASSDETGGVYIPLHF
TGTGCCAGTAGTGACGAGACAGGGGGCGTCTATATTCCCCTCCACTTT
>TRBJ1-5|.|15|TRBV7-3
CASSLIRGRNQPQHF
TGTGCCAGCAGCTTAATCAGGGGTCGCAATCAGCCCCAGCATTTT
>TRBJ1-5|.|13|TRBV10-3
CAISDGSNQPQHF
TGTGCCATCAGTGACGGTAGCAATCAGCCCCAGCATTTT
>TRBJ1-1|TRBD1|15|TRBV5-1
CASSLETGTTTEAFF
TGCGCCAGCAGCTTGGAGACAGGGACCACCACTGAAGCTTTCTTT